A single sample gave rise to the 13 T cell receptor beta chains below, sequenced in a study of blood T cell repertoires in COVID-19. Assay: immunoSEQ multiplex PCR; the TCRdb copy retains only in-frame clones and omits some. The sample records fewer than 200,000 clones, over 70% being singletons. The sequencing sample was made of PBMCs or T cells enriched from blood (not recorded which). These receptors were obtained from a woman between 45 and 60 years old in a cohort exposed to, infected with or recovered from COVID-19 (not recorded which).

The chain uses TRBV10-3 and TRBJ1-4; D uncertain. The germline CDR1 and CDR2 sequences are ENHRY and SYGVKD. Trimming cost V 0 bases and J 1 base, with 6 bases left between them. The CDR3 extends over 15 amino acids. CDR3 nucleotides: TGTGCCATCAGTGAGTCTCCAGAAACTAATGAAAAACTGTTTTTT. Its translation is CAISESPETNEKLFF.

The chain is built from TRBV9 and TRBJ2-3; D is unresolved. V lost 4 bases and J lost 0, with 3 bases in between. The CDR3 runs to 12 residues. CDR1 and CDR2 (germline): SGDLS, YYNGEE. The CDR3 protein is CASSLSTDTQYF. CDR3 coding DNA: TGTGCCAGCAGCCTCAGCACAGATACGCAGTATTTT.

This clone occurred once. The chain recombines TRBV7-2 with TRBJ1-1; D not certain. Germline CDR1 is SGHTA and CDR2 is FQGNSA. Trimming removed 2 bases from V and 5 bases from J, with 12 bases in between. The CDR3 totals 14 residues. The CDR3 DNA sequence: TGTGCCAGCAGCTTAAAATCCGGAGGGACTGAAGCTTTCTTT. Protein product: CASSLKSGGTEAFF.

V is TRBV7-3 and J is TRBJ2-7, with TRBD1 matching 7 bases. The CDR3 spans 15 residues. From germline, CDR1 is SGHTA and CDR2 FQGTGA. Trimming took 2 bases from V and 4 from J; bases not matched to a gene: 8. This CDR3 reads CASSLSGGPPYEQYF. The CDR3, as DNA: TGTGCCAGCAGCTTATCAGGGGGTCCTCCTTACGAGCAGTACTTC.

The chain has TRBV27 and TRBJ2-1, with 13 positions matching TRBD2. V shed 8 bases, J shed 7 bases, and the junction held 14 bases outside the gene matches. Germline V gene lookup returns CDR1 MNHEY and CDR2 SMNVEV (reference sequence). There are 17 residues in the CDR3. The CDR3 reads CASSVVSGLAGLNEQFF. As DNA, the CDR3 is TGTGCCAGCTCTGTGGTTTCGGGACTAGCGGGATTGAATGAGCAGTTCTTC.

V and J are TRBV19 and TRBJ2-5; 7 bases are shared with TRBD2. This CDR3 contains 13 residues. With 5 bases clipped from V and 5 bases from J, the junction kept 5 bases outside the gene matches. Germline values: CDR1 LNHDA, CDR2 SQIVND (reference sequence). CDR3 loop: CASSASGAETQYF. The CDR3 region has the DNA TGTGCCAGTAGTGCGAGCGGGGCGGAGACCCAGTACTTC.

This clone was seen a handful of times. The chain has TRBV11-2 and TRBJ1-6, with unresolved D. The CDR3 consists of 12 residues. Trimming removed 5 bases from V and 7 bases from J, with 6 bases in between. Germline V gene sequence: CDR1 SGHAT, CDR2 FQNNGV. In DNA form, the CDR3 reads TGTGCCAGCAGCCGTCGGAATTCACCCCTCCACTTT. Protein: CASSRRNSPLHF.

This chain's CDR3 is CASSLDSLRTEAFF. CDR3 sequence (DNA): TGCGCCAGCAGCTTGGACTCCCTGAGGACTGAAGCTTTCTTT. The V and J genes are TRBV5-1 and TRBJ1-1, with no clear D. In germline, CDR1 is SGHRS, CDR2 YFSETQ. Between the trimmed V and J ends, which lost 0 bases and 5 bases, there was a span of 11 bases. The CDR3 spans 14 residues.

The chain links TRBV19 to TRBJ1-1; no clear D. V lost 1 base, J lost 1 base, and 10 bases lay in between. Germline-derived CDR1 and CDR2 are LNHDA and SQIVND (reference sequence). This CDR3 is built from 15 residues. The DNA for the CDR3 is TGTGCCAGTAGTATAGTCCCGGGAGCGAACACTGAAGCTTTCTTT. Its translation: CASSIVPGANTEAFF.

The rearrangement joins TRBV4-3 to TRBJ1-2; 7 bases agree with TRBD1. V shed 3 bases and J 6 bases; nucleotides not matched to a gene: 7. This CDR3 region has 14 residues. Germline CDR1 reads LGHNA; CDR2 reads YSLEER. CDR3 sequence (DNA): TGCGCCAGCAGCCAGATCAGGGGGAGCGATGGCTACACCTTC. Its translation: CASSQIRGSDGYTF.

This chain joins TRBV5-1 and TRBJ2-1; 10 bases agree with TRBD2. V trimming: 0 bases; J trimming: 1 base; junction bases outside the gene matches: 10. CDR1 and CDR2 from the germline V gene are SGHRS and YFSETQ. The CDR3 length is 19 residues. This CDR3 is CASSLDPSGSKGSYNEQFF. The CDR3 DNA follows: TGCGCCAGCAGCTTGGATCCTAGCGGGAGTAAAGGTTCCTACAATGAGCAGTTCTTC.

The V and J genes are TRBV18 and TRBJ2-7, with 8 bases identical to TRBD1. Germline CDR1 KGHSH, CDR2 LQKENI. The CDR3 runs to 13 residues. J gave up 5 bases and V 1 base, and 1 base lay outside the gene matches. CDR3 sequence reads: CASSPLDRDEQYF. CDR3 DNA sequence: TGTGCCAGCTCACCACTGGACAGGGACGAGCAGTACTTC.

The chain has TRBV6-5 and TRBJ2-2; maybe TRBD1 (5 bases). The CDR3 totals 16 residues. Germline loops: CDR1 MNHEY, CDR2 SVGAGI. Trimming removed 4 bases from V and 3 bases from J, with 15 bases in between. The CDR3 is CASSSQARADTGELFF. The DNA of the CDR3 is TGTGCCAGCAGTTCCCAAGCCAGGGCGGACACCGGGGAGCTGTTTTTT.